The 25 T cell receptor beta chains given below trace back to one sample, sequenced in a study of T cells in narcolepsy. Profiling relied on immunoSEQ multiplex PCR, and the TCRdb table lists in-frame clones only, not all of them. The data contain about 24,000 clones, about 80% of them singletons. Input material: memory (CD45RA-) CD4+ T cells from blood. All receptors derive from a human donor in good health.

The rearrangement joins TRBV11-3 to TRBJ2-2; no firm D call. The germline V gene encodes CDR1 SGHNT and CDR2 YENEEA. The CDR3 is made up of 14 amino acids. The ends were cut back, 4 bases at V and 1 base at J, with 7 bases in the middle. The CDR3 loop reads CASSSTLNTGELFF. CDR3 DNA: TGTGCCAGCAGCTCGACACTGAACACCGGGGAGCTGTTTTTT. The full variable domain, rest sourced from reference TRBV11-3 and TRBJ2-2, is EAGVVQSPRYKIIEKKQPVAFWCNPISGHNTLYWYLQNLGQGPELLIRYENEEAVDDSQLPKDRFSAERLKGVDSTLKIQPAELGDSAVYLCASSSTLNTGELFFGEGSRLTVL.

V is TRBV7-2 and J is TRBJ1-6; the match to TRBD1 covers 7 bases. Germline CDR1 reads SGHTA; CDR2 reads FQGNSA. This CDR3 is built from 16 residues. The trim removed 3 bases at V and 9 bases at J, leaving 11 bases unmatched. CDR3 in amino acids: CASSLRGLLRGSPLHF. The CDR3 DNA follows: TGTGCCAGCAGCTTGAGGGGGCTCCTAAGGGGTTCACCCCTCCACTTT.

The count of this clone is one. A junction end diverges from the germline sequence, so it may reflect a read error. This rearrangement joins TRBV7-2 to TRBJ2-7; perhaps D is TRBD1 or TRBD2 (5 bases each). The CDR3 runs 11 residues. Germline V gives CDR1 SGHTA, CDR2 FQGNSA. The CDR3 spells CASSRWDPLDF. CDR3 DNA sequence: TGTGCCAGCAGCCGTTGGGACCCCTTGGACTTC.

The chain has TRBV29-1 and TRBJ2-3; a possible D gene is TRBD1 (5 bases). There are 14 residues in the CDR3. The germline V gene has CDR1 SQVTM and CDR2 ANQGSEA. Trimming took 4 bases from V and 2 from J, leaving 13 bases between them. The CDR3 DNA is TGCAGCGTTGGGGCAGGGCTCCTCACAGATACGCAGTATTTT. Translated: CSVGAGLLTDTQYF.

Only one count was recorded for this clone. This chain connects TRBV11-2 to TRBJ1-1; no firm D call. Per the germline V gene, CDR1 is SGHAT and CDR2 is FQNNGV. Trimming took 0 bases from V and 1 from J, leaving 15 bases between them. This CDR3 contains 17 residues. As DNA, the CDR3 is TGTGCCAGCAGCTTAGACGGGAGTACACTTTCGAACACTGAAGCTTTCTTT. Its protein product is CASSLDGSTLSNTEAFF.

This clone was seen only once. This sequence joins TRBV5-6 and TRBJ2-1; 10 bases fit TRBD2. Germline CDR1 SGHDT, CDR2 YYEEEE. This CDR3 contains 15 residues. The V and J ends lost 1 base and 10 bases, in that order; junction bases with no gene match: 8. CDR3 region: CASSLMASGGLEQFF. The CDR3 nucleotides are TGTGCCAGCAGCTTGATGGCTAGCGGGGGATTAGAGCAGTTCTTC. Variable domain in full (rest from reference TRBV5-6 and TRBJ2-1): DAGVTQSPTHLIKTRGQQVTLRCSPKSGHDTVSWYQQALGQGPQFIFQYYEEEERQRGNFPDRFSGHQFPNYSSELNVNALLLGDSALYLCASSLMASGGLEQFFGPGTRLTVL.

The chain couples TRBV2 to TRBJ2-1, with 11 bases matching TRBD2. CDR3 length equals 15 residues. After removal of 5 bases from V and 7 bases from J, the junction contained 7 bases not matched to a gene. CDR1 and CDR2 (germline): SNHLY, FYNNEI. The CDR3 nucleotides are TGTGCCAGCAGTTATAGCGGGGGGGCCGGGAATGAGCAGTTCTTC. Translating gives CASSYSGGAGNEQFF.

The chain carries TRBV5-8 and TRBJ2-7, with TRBD2 matching 7 bases. The V gene end was trimmed by 4 bases and the J gene end by 2 bases; junction bases not matched to a gene: 6. Germline loops: CDR1 SGHTS, CDR2 YDEGEE. This CDR3 is built from 14 residues. The CDR3 DNA sequence: TGTGCCAGCAGCCTTGTCGGGGGGACCTACGAGCAGTACTTC. It yields the protein CASSLVGGTYEQYF.

This clone occurred once. This CDR3 is CASSELGQGSRFSYEQYF. The CDR3 DNA reads TGTGCCAGCAGTGAGTTGGGACAGGGGTCCCGTTTCTCCTACGAGCAGTACTTC. This rearrangement joins TRBV2 to TRBJ2-7; TRBD1 agrees at 10 bases. V trimming: 3 bases; J trimming: 0 bases; junction bases outside the gene matches: 11. The CDR3 spans 18 residues. Per the germline V gene, CDR1 is SNHLY and CDR2 is FYNNEI.

The rearrangement uses TRBV14 and TRBJ2-2, with unresolved D. The CDR3 is made up of 16 amino acids. The V gene lost 1 base and the J gene lost 1 base, with 10 bases spanning the gap. Per the germline V gene, CDR1 is SGHDN and CDR2 is FVKESK. The CDR3 spells CASSQAAKMNTGELFF. CDR3 DNA sequence: TGTGCCAGCAGCCAAGCCGCCAAGATGAACACCGGGGAGCTGTTTTTT.

The V gene is TRBV5-1, the J gene TRBJ2-3; 8 nucleotides agree with TRBD2. The CDR3 has 11 residues. J lost 8 bases, V lost 4 bases, and 0 bases had no gene match. Germline V gene lookup returns CDR1 SGHRS and CDR2 YFSETQ. For the CDR3, the DNA is TGCGCCAGCAGCGCGGGGGGTACGCAGTATTTT. It is translated as CASSAGGTQYF.

The chain combines TRBV4-1 with TRBJ2-2; TRBD2 might be the D (6 bases). The length of the CDR3 is 16 residues. V was shortened by 7 bases and J by 3 bases, with 18 bases between the two germline ends. The germline V gene has CDR1 MGHRA and CDR2 YSYEKL. CDR3 region: CASMQPGGPDTGELFF. In DNA form, the CDR3 reads TGCGCCAGCATGCAACCCGGGGGTCCGGACACCGGGGAGCTGTTTTTT.

V and J are TRBV11-2 and TRBJ2-1; D might be TRBD2 (6 bases). The CDR3 runs 16 residues. The V end lost 5 bases, the J end lost 5 bases, and 19 bases lay between the germline ends. Germline lookup yields CDR1 SGHAT and CDR2 FQNNGV. The CDR3 DNA reads as TGTGCCAGCAGCCTAACCACGGGACTCCGGAACAATGAGCAGTTCTTC. Amino acids: CASSLTTGLRNNEQFF.

In DNA, the CDR3 is TGTGCCAGCAGCTTAGGAACGAACCTCCAAGAGACCCAGTACTTC. It encodes CASSLGTNLQETQYF. The chain recombines TRBV5-8 with TRBJ2-5; D unresolved. Trimming took off 2 bases at V and 1 base at J, with 12 bases between the two ends. CDR3 length: 15 residues. Germline V gene sequence: CDR1 SGHTS, CDR2 YDEGEE.

This clone was found once. This chain joins TRBV6-5 and TRBJ1-2; 7 bases are shared with TRBD1. CDR1 and CDR2 from the germline V gene are MNHEY and SVGAGI. The CDR3 consists of 12 residues. Trimming took 5 bases from V and 6 from J; bases not matched to a gene: 3. The CDR3 loop reads CASSPQGHGYTF. The CDR3 nucleotides are TGTGCCAGCAGTCCACAGGGGCATGGCTACACCTTC.

This clone was recorded a few times. The V call is TRBV2, the J call TRBJ1-4; D is undetermined. The CDR3 is made up of 18 amino acids. Germline assignment: CDR1 SNHLY and CDR2 FYNNEI. Trimming left V 3 bases short and J 0 bases short, with 17 bases between. CDR3 sequence reads: CASSEFLGHFATNEKLFF. The DNA of the CDR3 is TGTGCCAGCAGTGAGTTTTTGGGCCACTTCGCAACTAATGAAAAACTGTTTTTT.

The chain joins TRBV6-6 to TRBJ1-1; possibly TRBD1 for D (6 bases). CDR1 and CDR2 from the germline V gene are MNHNY and SVGAGI (reference sequence). The CDR3 runs 15 residues. Trimming took off 7 bases at V and 1 base at J, with 16 bases between the two ends. The CDR3 loop reads CASIASGTRNTEAFF. DNA for the CDR3: TGTGCCAGCATTGCTTCCGGGACAAGGAACACTGAAGCTTTCTTT.

The chain carries TRBV7-2 and TRBJ2-1; D ambiguous. Germline-derived CDR1 and CDR2 are SGHTA and FQGNSA. V was shortened by 3 bases and J by 0 bases, with 12 bases between the two germline ends. This CDR3 region has 16 residues. The CDR3 sequence is CASSFLGRSSYNEQFF. The CDR3, as DNA: TGTGCCAGCAGCTTTCTTGGCAGGAGCTCCTACAATGAGCAGTTCTTC.

For the CDR3, the DNA is TGCGCCAGCAGCCAACAGAATCTAGTCGGGCCTAGGGGGGAGCAGTACTTC. The encoded protein is CASSQQNLVGPRGEQYF. V and J are TRBV4-1 and TRBJ2-7; the D gene is possibly TRBD1 (6 bases). Germline V gene lookup returns CDR1 MGHRA and CDR2 YSYEKL. Trimming took off 2 bases at V and 7 bases at J, with 24 bases between the two ends. This CDR3 has 17 amino acids.

DNA of the CDR3: TGCAGCGGGGGGACAGGGGACACAGATACGCAGTATTTT. Protein product: CSGGTGDTDTQYF. The V call is TRBV29-1, the J call TRBJ2-3, with 10 bases aligning to TRBD1. The trim removed 7 bases at V and 2 bases at J, leaving 3 bases unmatched. Germline CDR1 and CDR2: SQVTM and ANQGSEA. There are 13 residues in the CDR3.

The chain recombines TRBV6-1 with TRBJ1-2; TRBD1 is a possible D gene (6 bases). With 4 bases removed from V and 6 bases from J, the gap between germline ends came to 15 bases. Germline V gene sequence: CDR1 MNHNS, CDR2 SASEGT. This CDR3 contains 14 residues. CDR3 residues: CASSGGDMSNGYTF. Written as DNA, the CDR3 is TGTGCCAGCAGTGGAGGGGACATGTCGAATGGCTACACCTTC.

This chain uses TRBV7-8 with TRBJ2-7; 7 bases are shared with TRBD1. The CDR3 runs 14 residues. After removal of 1 base from V and 6 bases from J, the junction contained 6 bases not matched to a gene. Germline CDR1 SGHVS, CDR2 FQNEAQ. CDR3 residues: CASSLGRQGVEQYF. DNA for the CDR3: TGTGCCAGCAGCTTAGGTAGGCAGGGGGTCGAGCAGTACTTC.

The chain combines TRBV9 with TRBJ2-2, with TRBD1 matching 9 bases. V lost 6 bases, J lost 6 bases, and 9 bases stayed unmatched. Germline V gene data show CDR1 as SGDLS and CDR2 as YYNGEE. The CDR3 contains 15 residues. DNA for the CDR3: TGTGCCAGCAACGACCTTGGGACAGGGTCCGGGGAGCTGTTTTTT. Its translation is CASNDLGTGSGELFF. Supplemented by reference TRBV9 and TRBJ2-2, the full variable domain reads DSGVTQTPKHLITATGQRVTLRCSPRSGDLSVYWYQQSLDQGLQFLIQYYNGEERAKGNILERFSAQQFPDLHSELNLSSLELGDSALYFCASNDLGTGSGELFFGEGSRLTVL.

This clone was picked up a small number of times. The chain couples TRBV11-3 to TRBJ2-1, with 12 nucleotides matching TRBD2. Germline V gene data show CDR1 as SGHNT and CDR2 as YENEEA. Germline trimming cut 10 bases from V and 9 bases from J; bases unmatched to any gene: 16. The CDR3 is 16 amino acids. CDR3 DNA sequence: TGTGCCACTCGGGAGGGGACTAGCGGGCCCCGAGGTGAGCAGTTCTTC. Translating it yields CATREGTSGPRGEQFF.

V gene TRBV9 combines with J gene TRBJ2-1, with D unclear. V was trimmed by 2 bases and J by 6 bases, leaving 6 bases between them. Germline-derived CDR1 and CDR2 are SGDLS and YYNGEE. CDR3 length: 12 residues. The CDR3 loop reads CASSVGLNEQFF. The CDR3 bases are TGTGCCAGCAGCGTGGGCCTCAATGAGCAGTTCTTC.